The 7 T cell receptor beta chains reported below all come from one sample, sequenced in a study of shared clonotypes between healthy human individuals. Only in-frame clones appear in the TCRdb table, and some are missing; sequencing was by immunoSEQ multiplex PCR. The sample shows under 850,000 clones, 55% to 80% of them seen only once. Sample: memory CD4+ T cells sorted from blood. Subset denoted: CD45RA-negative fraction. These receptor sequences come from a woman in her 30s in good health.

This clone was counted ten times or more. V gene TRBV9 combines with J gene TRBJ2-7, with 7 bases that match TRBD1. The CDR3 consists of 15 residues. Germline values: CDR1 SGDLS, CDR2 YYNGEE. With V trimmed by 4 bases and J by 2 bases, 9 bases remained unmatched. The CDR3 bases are TGTGCCAGCAGCTTGGAACCGGGACAGACCTACGAGCAGTACTTC. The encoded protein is CASSLEPGQTYEQYF. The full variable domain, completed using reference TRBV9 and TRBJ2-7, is DSGVTQTPKHLITATGQRVTLRCSPRSGDLSVYWYQQSLDQGLQFLIQYYNGEERAKGNILERFSAQQFPDLHSELNLSSLELGDSALYFCASSLEPGQTYEQYFGPGTRLTVT.

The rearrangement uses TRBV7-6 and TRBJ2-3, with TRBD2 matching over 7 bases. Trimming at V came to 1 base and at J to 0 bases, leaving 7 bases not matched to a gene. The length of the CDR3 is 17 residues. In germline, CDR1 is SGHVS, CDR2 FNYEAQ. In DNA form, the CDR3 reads TGTGCCAGCAGCTTAGGCCCTAGCGGTTTTAGCACAGATACGCAGTATTTT. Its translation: CASSLGPSGFSTDTQYF. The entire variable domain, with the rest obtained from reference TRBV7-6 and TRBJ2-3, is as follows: GAGVSQSPRYKVTKRGQDVALRCDPISGHVSLYWYRQALGQGPEFLTYFNYEAQQDKSGLPNDRFSAERPEGSISTLTIQRTEQRDSAMYRCASSLGPSGFSTDTQYFGPGTRLTVL.

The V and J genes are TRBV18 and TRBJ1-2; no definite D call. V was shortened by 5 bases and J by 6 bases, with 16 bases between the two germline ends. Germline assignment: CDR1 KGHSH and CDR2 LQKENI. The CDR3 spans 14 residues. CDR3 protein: CASSSGVSQDGYTF. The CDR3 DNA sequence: TGTGCCAGCTCATCAGGCGTCAGTCAGGATGGCTACACCTTC.

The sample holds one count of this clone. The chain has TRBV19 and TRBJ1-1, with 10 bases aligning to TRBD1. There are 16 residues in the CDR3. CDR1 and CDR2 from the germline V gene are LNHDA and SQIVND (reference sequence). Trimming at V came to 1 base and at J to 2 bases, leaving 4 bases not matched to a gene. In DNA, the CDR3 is TGTGCCAGTAGTATAGGACAGGGGGCGTCTAACACTGAAGCTTTCTTT. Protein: CASSIGQGASNTEAFF.

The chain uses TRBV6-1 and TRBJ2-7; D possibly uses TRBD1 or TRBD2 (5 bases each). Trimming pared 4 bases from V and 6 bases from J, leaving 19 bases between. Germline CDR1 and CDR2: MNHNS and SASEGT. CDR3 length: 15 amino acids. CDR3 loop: CASSGGISTLGEQYF. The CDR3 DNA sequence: TGTGCCAGCAGTGGGGGGATTTCAACTCTGGGCGAGCAGTACTTC.

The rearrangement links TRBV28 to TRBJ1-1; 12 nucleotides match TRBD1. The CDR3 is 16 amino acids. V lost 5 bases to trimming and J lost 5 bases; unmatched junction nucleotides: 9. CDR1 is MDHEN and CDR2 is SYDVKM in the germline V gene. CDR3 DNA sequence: TGTGCCAGCAGTCGGGACAGGGGGCTCTTAATAACTGAAGCTTTCTTT. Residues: CASSRDRGLLITEAFF.

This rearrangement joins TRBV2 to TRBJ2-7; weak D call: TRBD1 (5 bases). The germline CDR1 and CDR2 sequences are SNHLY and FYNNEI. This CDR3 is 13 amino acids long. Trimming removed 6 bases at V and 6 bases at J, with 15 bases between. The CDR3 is CASRGLGPSEQYF. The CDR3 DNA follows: TGTGCCAGCAGGGGGCTAGGACCCTCCGAGCAGTACTTC. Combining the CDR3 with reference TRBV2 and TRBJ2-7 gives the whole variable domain EPEVTQTPSHQVTQMGQEVILRCVPISNHLYFYWYRQILGQKVEFLVSFYNNEISEKSEIFDDQFSVERPDGSNFTLKIRSTKLEDSAMYFCASRGLGPSEQYFGPGTRLTVT.